The rows below give T cell receptor beta chains drawn from one sample of a study of T cell responses to AZD1222 COVID-19 vaccine. Sequenced by immunoSEQ multiplex PCR; TCRdb stores in-frame clones only, minus some. The sample shows some 150,000 clones, about 91% of them seen only once. The input for sequencing was peripheral blood, taken on day 0 of AZD1222 vaccination. Receptor source: an adult in good health. The conserved cysteine and the conserved F or W are not part of the CDR3 here. A D gene is named only where the DNA matches it firmly.

J gene: TRBJ1-6
V gene: TRBV6-5
D gene: TRBD1
CDR3 protein: ASSRQGWGSPLH

J gene: TRBJ1-2
V gene: TRBV27
D gene: -
CDR3 protein: ASSPDRVYGYT

J gene: TRBJ2-3
V gene: TRBV25-1
D gene: TRBD2
CDR3 protein: ASSRSRGGNTDTQY

J gene: TRBJ1-2
V gene: TRBV5-1
D gene: -
CDR3 protein: ASSLQGDGGYT

J gene: TRBJ1-1
V gene: TRBV7-6
D gene: TRBD1
CDR3 protein: ASSLGNRGTNTEAF

J gene: TRBJ1-3
V gene: TRBV7-6
D gene: -
CDR3 protein: ASSLQTIGSTRSGNTIY

J gene: TRBJ1-4
V gene: TRBV12-3/TRBV12-4
D gene: -
CDR3 protein: ASFRDGGEKLF

J gene: TRBJ1-1
V gene: TRBV27
D gene: -
CDR3 protein: ASSLWGGGTEAF

J gene: TRBJ1-2
V gene: TRBV5-1
D gene: -
CDR3 protein: ASSFASRVGYT

J gene: TRBJ1-5
V gene: TRBV7-2
D gene: -
CDR3 protein: ASSLRSSVNQPQH

J gene: TRBJ1-1
V gene: TRBV30
D gene: -
CDR3 protein: AWIGMNTEAF

J gene: TRBJ1-1
V gene: TRBV27
D gene: TRBD1
CDR3 protein: ASSYRGRRTEAF

J gene: TRBJ2-3
V gene: TRBV7-2
D gene: -
CDR3 protein: ASSATTSTDTQY

J gene: TRBJ2-5
V gene: TRBV18
D gene: -
CDR3 protein: ASSPAEETQY

J gene: TRBJ1-4
V gene: TRBV7-7
D gene: TRBD1
CDR3 protein: ASSLGQEGA

J gene: TRBJ1-4
V gene: TRBV5-6
D gene: TRBD1
CDR3 protein: ASSLVQGSGNEKLF

J gene: TRBJ1-2
V gene: TRBV19
D gene: TRBD1
CDR3 protein: ASSIQGADSGYT

J gene: TRBJ1-4
V gene: TRBV2
D gene: -
CDR3 protein: ASSEGRAREKLF

J gene: TRBJ2-5
V gene: TRBV3-1/TRBV3-2
D gene: -
CDR3 protein: ASSQFSPRKETQY

J gene: TRBJ1-2
V gene: TRBV25-1
D gene: -
CDR3 protein: ASSEVGYGYT

J gene: TRBJ1-4
V gene: TRBV7-3
D gene: -
CDR3 protein: ASSLGAYEKLF

J gene: TRBJ1-2
V gene: TRBV20-1
D gene: -
CDR3 protein: SAGTNYGYT